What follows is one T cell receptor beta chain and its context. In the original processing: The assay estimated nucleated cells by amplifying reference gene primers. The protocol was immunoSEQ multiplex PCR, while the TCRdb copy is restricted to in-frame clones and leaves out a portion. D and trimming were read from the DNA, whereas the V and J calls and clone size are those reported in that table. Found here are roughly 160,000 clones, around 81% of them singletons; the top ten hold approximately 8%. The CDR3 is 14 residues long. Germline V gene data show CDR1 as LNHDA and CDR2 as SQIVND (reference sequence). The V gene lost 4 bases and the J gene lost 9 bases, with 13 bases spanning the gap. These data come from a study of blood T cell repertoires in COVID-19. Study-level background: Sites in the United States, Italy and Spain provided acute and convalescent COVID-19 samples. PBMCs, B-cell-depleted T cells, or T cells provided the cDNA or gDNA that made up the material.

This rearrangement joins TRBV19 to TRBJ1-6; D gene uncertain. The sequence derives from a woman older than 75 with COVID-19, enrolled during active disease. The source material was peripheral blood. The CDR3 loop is CASSTIGVTSPLHF. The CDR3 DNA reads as TGTGCCAGTAGTACCATCGGGGTCACTTCACCCCTCCACTTT.